A selection of T cell receptor beta chains follows, all from one sample in a study of cytomegalovirus exposure and HLA in healthy donors. Only in-frame clones appear in the TCRdb table, and some are missing; sequencing was by immunoSEQ multiplex PCR. The top ten hold 5.5% to 7.5% of the sample, which has 130,000 or so clones, approximately 67% seen once. Sample: PBMCs. These TCRs come from a woman aged 55 to 70 in good health and CMV-seronegative. Each CDR3 is given with its conserved first and last residue. The D gene is left open where the match is weak. The size entry is marked missing in some rows and otherwise reads once, few, many or a size class.

- 16 - TRBJ1-1 TRBV27 TGTGCCAGCAGTTTTGAGTACAGGGTTGGGGTCACTGAAGCTTTCTTT CASSFEYRVGVTEAFF
- 15 - TRBJ2-2 TRBV5-1 TGCGCCAGCAGCCCCATTCCAGGGGACACCGGGGAGCTGTTTTTT CASSPIPGDTGELFF
- 13 TRBD1 TRBJ2-1 TRBV9 TGTGCCAGCAGCGTAGCAGGGGGCAATGAGCAGTTCTTC CASSVAGGNEQFF
few 15 - TRBJ1-3 TRBV11-2 TGTGCCAGCAGCTTTAGCCAGTCGGCTGGAAACACCATATATTTT CASSFSQSAGNTIYF
few 15 - TRBJ2-2 TRBV5-4 TGTGCCAGCAGCTTGGGACAGGTTGACGCCGGGGAGCTGTTTTTT CASSLGQVDAGELFF
few 15 TRBD1 TRBJ2-2 TRBV11-3 TGTGCCAGCAGCTTGGGCAGGGGGCTCTCCGGGGAGCTGTTTTTT CASSLGRGLSGELFF
- 15 - TRBJ1-5 TRBV2 TGTGCCAGCACCGCGATCGGAGATAGCAATCAGCCCCAGCATTTT CASTAIGDSNQPQHF
- 17 TRBD2 TRBJ2-2 TRBV5-1 TGCGCCAGCAGCCAGGAGGGACTAGCGCCTAACACCGGGGAGCTGTTTTTT CASSQEGLAPNTGELFF
- 14 - TRBJ2-5 TRBV9 TGTGCCAGCTCCGTAGGGGGGGAGTGGGAGACCCAGTACTTC CASSVGGEWETQYF
- 15 - TRBJ1-2 TRBV5-1 TGCGCCAGCAGCCCTAACCGTGCGGGGGAAGATGGCTACACCTTC CASSPNRAGEDGYTF
- 14 - TRBJ2-5 TRBV5-1 TGCGCCAGCAGCCTCCGGGACTACCAAGAGACCCAGTACTTC CASSLRDYQETQYF
- 14 TRBD1 TRBJ1-1 TRBV7-8 TGTGCCAGCAGCCCTCGGACAGGGCGGACTGAAGCTTTCTTT CASSPRTGRTEAFF
- 18 TRBD1 TRBJ2-3 TRBV7-9 TGTGCCAGCAGCTCCCGGGACAGGGGTATCAGATTGGCAGATACGCAGTATTTT CASSSRDRGIRLADTQYF
- 15 - TRBJ1-4 TRBV2 TGTGCCAGCAGTAGGGGCCAGGGGACTAATGAAAAACTGTTTTTT CASSRGQGTNEKLFF
once 15 - TRBJ2-3 TRBV27 TGTGCCAGCAGGGGAAGCGGACAGCACACAGATACGCAGTATTTT CASRGSGQHTDTQYF
- 14 TRBD1 TRBJ1-1 TRBV5-1 TGCGCCAGCAGCTCAGGGGGTTCGAACACTGAAGCTTTCTTT CASSSGGSNTEAFF
- 20 TRBD2 TRBJ2-3 TRBV27 TGTGCCAGCAGAGCGCCGGGACTAGCGGGGGGCCTTCGGAGCACAGATACGCAGTATTTT CASRAPGLAGGLRSTDTQYF
- 14 TRBD1 TRBJ1-1 TRBV7-8 TGTGCCAGCAGCCCGGACAGGGCAAACACTGAAGCTTTCTTT CASSPDRANTEAFF
- 14 - TRBJ2-3 TRBV6-5 TGTGCCAGCAGTGATTACGGTCGCACAGATACGCAGTATTTT CASSDYGRTDTQYF
- 15 - TRBJ2-1 TRBV6-1 TGTGCCAGCAGCCCCAGGGGCAGCTCCTACAATGAGCAGTTCTTC CASSPRGSSYNEQFF
- 17 TRBD1 TRBJ1-1 TRBV9 TGTGCCAGCAGCTTAAACGCCGGGACAGGGAAGTTGGGTGAAGCTTTCTTT CASSLNAGTGKLGEAFF
- 19 TRBD2 TRBJ2-2 TRBV7-3 TGTGCCAGCAGCTTCGATGAAGTTGCCAGCGGGAGCCGTCCCGGGGAGCTGTTTTTT CASSFDEVASGSRPGELFF
- 16 - TRBJ1-3 TRBV7-9 TGTTCCAGCAGCTTAGAGCAGGGCCACTCTGGAAACACCATATATTTT CSSSLEQGHSGNTIYF
- 15 TRBD1 TRBJ1-4 TRBV2 TGTGCCAGCAGTGAAGCGGGCAGGGGGCGCGAAAAACTGTTTTTT CASSEAGRGREKLFF
- 15 TRBD2 TRBJ2-7 TRBV6-1 TGTGCCAGCAGTGAATTTGGCGGGGGGAACTACGAGCAGTACTTC CASSEFGGGNYEQYF
- 15 TRBD2 TRBJ2-5 TRBV7-6 TGTGCCAGCAGCTTAGATAACGGGAGGGGAGAGACCCAGTACTTC CASSLDNGRGETQYF
- 14 TRBD1 TRBJ2-1 TRBV6-5 TGTGCCAGCAGTCTGGACAGGGTTATCAATGAGCAGTTCTTC CASSLDRVINEQFF
- 16 TRBD1 TRBJ1-4 TRBV2 TGTGCCAAGGGTGGCAGGGGGCGCGGAACTAATGAAAAACTGTTTTTT CAKGGRGRGTNEKLFF
- 14 - TRBJ1-5 TRBV21-1 TGTGCCAGCAGCAATAATGGAGTCAATCAGCCCCAGCATTTT CASSNNGVNQPQHF
- 21 - TRBJ1-5 TRBV5-1 TGCGCCAGCAGCTTGGATCCCGGGGGGTTCGGTCAGGGCGGGGGAAAACAGCCCCAGCATTTT CASSLDPGGFGQGGGKQPQHF
- 15 - TRBJ1-3 TRBV5-6 TGTGCCAGCAGCCGTTACAGGGTCTCTGGAAACACCATATATTTT CASSRYRVSGNTIYF
few 15 TRBD1 TRBJ2-7 TRBV5-1 TGCGCCAGCAGCTTGGGGGGGACAGGGCGCCGGGAGCAGTACTTC CASSLGGTGRREQYF
- 14 - TRBJ2-1 TRBV7-6 TGTGCCAGCTCCACCGGGACTGGGGCCAATGAGCAGTTCTTC CASSTGTGANEQFF
- 15 TRBD1 TRBJ2-7 TRBV28 TGTGCCAGCAGTTTACCTAAGGACAGGGTAAGCGAGCAGTACTTC CASSLPKDRVSEQYF
once 13 - TRBJ1-2 TRBV5-6 TGTGCCAGCAGCTTGGTACAGAACTATGGCTACACCTTC CASSLVQNYGYTF
- 15 - TRBJ1-5 TRBV2 TGTGCCAGCAGCACGGATGACAATAGCAATCAGCCCCAGCATTTT CASSTDDNSNQPQHF
- 15 TRBD1 TRBJ2-3 TRBV14 TGTGCCAGCAGCCAGAGGACAGGGGGCACAGATACGCAGTATTTT CASSQRTGGTDTQYF
- 15 - TRBJ2-2 TRBV6-4 TGTGCCAGAAATTCCGGGACAAAGAGGACCGGGGAGCTGTTTTTT CARNSGTKRTGELFF
- 14 TRBD2 TRBJ2-3 TRBV19 TGTGCCAGTAGTACTATACTAGCGACAGATACGCAGTATTTT CASSTILATDTQYF
- 15 - TRBJ2-7 TRBV5-4 TGTGCCGGCAGCTTGGGGCTAGCAGACTCCTACGAGCAGTACTTC CAGSLGLADSYEQYF
- 15 TRBD2 TRBJ2-7 TRBV6-5 TGTGCCAGCAGTTACTCCGGGACTAGCGGCTACGAGCAGTACTTC CASSYSGTSGYEQYF
few 14 - TRBJ2-5 TRBV5-6 TGTGCCAGCAGCTTGGAACAGGGATGGGAGACCCAGTACTTC CASSLEQGWETQYF
- 15 - TRBJ1-1 TRBV5-1 TGCGCCAGCAGCGCCGAGGGTTGGGGAAGACCAGAAGCTTTCTTT CASSAEGWGRPEAFF
once 15 TRBD2 TRBJ2-7 TRBV6-5 TGTGCCAGCAGGGGGGGTAGCGGGGGCCCCTACGAGCAGTACTTC CASRGGSGGPYEQYF
- 17 - TRBJ2-7 TRBV5-6 TGTGCCAGCAGCTCCTATGGGAGAGGAACAGTTTTCTACGAGCAGTACTTC CASSSYGRGTVFYEQYF
- 16 - TRBJ2-2 TRBV4-3 TGCGCCAGCAGCCGTATTGCGAACTTAGGGGTCGGGGAGCTGTTTTTT CASSRIANLGVGELFF
few 14 TRBD1 TRBJ2-7 TRBV29-1 TGCAGCGTCGCCACAGGGGGCAGCACCTACGAGCAGTACTTC CSVATGGSTYEQYF
- 13 - TRBJ1-3 TRBV7-2 TGTGCCAGCAGCTTGACACCTGGAAATACCATATATTTT CASSLTPGNTIYF
- 15 TRBD1 TRBJ2-3 TRBV7-2 TGTGCCAGCAGCTTAGTCGCCAGGGGGACAGATACGCAGTATTTT CASSLVARGTDTQYF
few 16 - TRBJ2-5 TRBV6-5 TGTGCCAGCAGTTACCAACCGGGACTGACTCAAGAGACCCAGTACTTC CASSYQPGLTQETQYF
- 19 - TRBJ2-7 TRBV6-1 TGTGCCAGCAGTGAAGTTGCCAGGGGCCGCGGGGGCCCAATCTACGAGCAGTACTTC CASSEVARGRGGPIYEQYF
- 14 - TRBJ2-5 TRBV5-1 TGCGCCAGCAGCTTGGAGACGGGAAAAGAGACCCAGTACTTC CASSLETGKETQYF